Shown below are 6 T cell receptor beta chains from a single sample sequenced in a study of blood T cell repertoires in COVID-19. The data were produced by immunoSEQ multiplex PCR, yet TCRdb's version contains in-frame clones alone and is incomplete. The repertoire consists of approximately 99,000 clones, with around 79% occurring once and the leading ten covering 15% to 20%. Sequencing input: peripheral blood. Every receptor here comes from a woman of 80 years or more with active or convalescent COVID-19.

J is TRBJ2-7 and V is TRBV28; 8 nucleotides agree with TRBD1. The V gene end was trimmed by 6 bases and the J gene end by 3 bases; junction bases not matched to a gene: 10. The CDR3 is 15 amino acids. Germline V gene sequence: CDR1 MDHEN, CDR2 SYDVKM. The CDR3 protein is CASRGVYRGVYEQYF. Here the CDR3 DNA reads TGTGCCAGCAGGGGCGTATACAGGGGGGTCTACGAGCAGTACTTC.

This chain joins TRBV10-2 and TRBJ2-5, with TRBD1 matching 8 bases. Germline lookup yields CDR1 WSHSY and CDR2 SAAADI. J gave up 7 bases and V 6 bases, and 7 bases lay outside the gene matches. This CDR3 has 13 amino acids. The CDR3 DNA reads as TGCGCCAGCAGCGGACAGGGTGGCGGGACCCAGTACTTC. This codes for CASSGQGGGTQYF.

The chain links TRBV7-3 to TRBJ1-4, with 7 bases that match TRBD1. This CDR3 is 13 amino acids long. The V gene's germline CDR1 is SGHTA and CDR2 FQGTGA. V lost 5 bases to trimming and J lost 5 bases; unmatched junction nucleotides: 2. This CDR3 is CASSPGQNEKLFF. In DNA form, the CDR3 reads TGTGCCAGCAGCCCGGGACAGAATGAAAAACTGTTTTTT.

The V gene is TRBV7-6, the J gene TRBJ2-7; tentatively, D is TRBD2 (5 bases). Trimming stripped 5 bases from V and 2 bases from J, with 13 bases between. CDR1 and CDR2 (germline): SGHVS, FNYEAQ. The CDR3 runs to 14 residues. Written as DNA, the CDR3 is TGTGCCAGCAGCCCAGTAGCGTGGGCCTACGAGCAGTACTTC. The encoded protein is CASSPVAWAYEQYF.

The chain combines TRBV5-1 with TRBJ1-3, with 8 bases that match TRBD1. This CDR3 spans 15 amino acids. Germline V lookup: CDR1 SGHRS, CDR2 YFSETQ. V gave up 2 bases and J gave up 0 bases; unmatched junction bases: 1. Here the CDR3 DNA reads TGCGCCAGCAGCTTCGACAGGGGCTCTGGAAACACCATATATTTT. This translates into CASSFDRGSGNTIYF.

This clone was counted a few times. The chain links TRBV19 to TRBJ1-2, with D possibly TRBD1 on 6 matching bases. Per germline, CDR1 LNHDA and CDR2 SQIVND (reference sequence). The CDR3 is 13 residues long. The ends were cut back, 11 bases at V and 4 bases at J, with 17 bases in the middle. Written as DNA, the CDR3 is TGTGCCCCCTATGGGGGCCTTAGCTATGGCTACACCTTC. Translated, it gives CAPYGGLSYGYTF.